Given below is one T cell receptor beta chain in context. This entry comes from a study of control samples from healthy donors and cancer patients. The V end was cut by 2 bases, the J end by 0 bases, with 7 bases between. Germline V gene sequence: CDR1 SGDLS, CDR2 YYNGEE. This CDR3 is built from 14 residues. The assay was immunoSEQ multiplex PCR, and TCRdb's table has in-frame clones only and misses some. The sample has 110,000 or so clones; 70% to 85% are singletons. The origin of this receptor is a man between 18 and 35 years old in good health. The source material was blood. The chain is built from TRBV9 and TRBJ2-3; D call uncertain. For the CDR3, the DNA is TGTGCCAGCAGCGTGGCCCCGAGCACAGATACGCAGTATTTT. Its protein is CASSVAPSTDTQYF.